This T cell receptor beta chain was sequenced in a study of breast tumors, draining lymph nodes, adjacent tissues. This clonotype has ten or more counts. What it binds is not known. Axillary draining lymph nodes of breast cancer patients supplied the node samples. CDR1 and CDR2 (germline): DFQATT, SNEGSKA (reference sequence). The germline V and J ends were trimmed by 6 bases and 4 bases, with 15 bases remaining between them. The CDR3 spans 14 residues. TCRdb re-derived calls from the multiplex PCR reads in MiXCR, one entry per CDR3 protein. The sample lists about 130,000 distinct CDR3 sequences, 15% to 20% seen once, with over 3% in the top ten. Study results and caveats: Tumor T cell lymph node origin was a supported hypothesis, not proven. Tumors had less TCR diversity than lymph nodes, more than nontumor tissue. Tumor and nontumor repertoires were significantly more similar in luminal-like than in basal-like breast cancer. The data were judged consistent with most tumor T cells coming from lymph node and expanding in tumor.

This receptor was identified in a female donor with breast cancer. Some clones in this sample may be carry-over from other donors' samples. Source material: axillary lymph node tissue. The genes are TRBV20-1 and TRBJ2-2; possible D gene TRBD2, 6 bases. CDR3 coding DNA: TGCAGTGCCCATGGTGGGGGAGGCACCGGGGAGCTGTTTTTT. Translated: CSAHGGGGTGELFF.